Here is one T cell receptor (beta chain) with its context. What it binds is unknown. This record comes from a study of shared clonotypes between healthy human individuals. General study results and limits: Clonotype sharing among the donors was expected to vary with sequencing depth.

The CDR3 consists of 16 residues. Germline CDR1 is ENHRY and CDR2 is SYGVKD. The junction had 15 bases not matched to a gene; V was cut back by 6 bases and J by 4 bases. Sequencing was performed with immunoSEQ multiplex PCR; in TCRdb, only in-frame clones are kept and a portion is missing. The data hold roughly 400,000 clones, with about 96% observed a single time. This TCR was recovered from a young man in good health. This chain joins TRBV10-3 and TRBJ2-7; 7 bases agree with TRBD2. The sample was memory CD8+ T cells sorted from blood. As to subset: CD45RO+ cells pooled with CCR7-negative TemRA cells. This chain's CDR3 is CAISPYLGGSGYEQYF. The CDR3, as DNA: TGTGCCATCAGCCCCTACCTCGGGGGGAGTGGGTACGAGCAGTACTTC.